This is a list of T cell receptor beta chains from one sample in a study of identical twins. One entry per CDR3 protein results from TCRdb running MiXCR on the 5' RACE reads. Among roughly 350,000 distinct CDR3 sequences listed, approximately 13% were seen once. This same sample was also taken into another study, of yellow fever vaccine responses in identical twins.

What was sequenced was CD8+ T cells sorted from blood. These receptors were taken from a woman under 30 in good health. CDR3s leave out the opening cysteine and the closing phenylalanine or tryptophan.

J gene | V gene | CDR3 protein
TRBJ2-7 | TRBV12-3/TRBV12-4 | ASSSKRGSYEQY
TRBJ1-1 | TRBV20-1 | SARNTEAF
TRBJ2-5 | TRBV3-1 | ASSREGWGPETQY
TRBJ2-7 | TRBV12-3/TRBV12-4 | ASREDRGYEQY
TRBJ2-1 | TRBV24-1 | ATSDPITRDTIYNEQF
TRBJ2-2 | TRBV7-6 | ASSWDLTGELF
TRBJ1-4 | TRBV3-1 | ASSQRQGGGEKLF
TRBJ2-2 | TRBV5-1 | ASSLGRLDTGELF
TRBJ2-2 | TRBV27 | ASRERTGFWKLL
TRBJ2-1 | TRBV7-2 | ASSLAGPGLAGGPYNEQF
TRBJ2-7 | TRBV27 | ASSRREGILEQY
TRBJ2-3 | TRBV4-1 | ASSRQIGTGLITDTQY
TRBJ2-3 | TRBV7-9 | ASSPRVGETDTQY
TRBJ1-2 | TRBV29-1 | SVDGLGQGQYGYT
TRBJ2-7 | TRBV3-1 | ASSQPTSREQY
TRBJ2-3 | TRBV12-3/TRBV12-4 | ASSLTSASTDTQY
TRBJ2-1 | TRBV10-3 | AIWSGAPNEQF
TRBJ2-3 | TRBV7-9 | ASSLADSTDTQY